The 13 T cell receptor beta chains given below trace back to one sample, sequenced in a study of blood T cell repertoires in COVID-19. Profiling relied on immunoSEQ multiplex PCR, and the TCRdb table lists in-frame clones only, not all of them. Among 300,000 to 450,000 clones listed, approximately 87% were seen once. Sequences were obtained from PBMCs or T cells enriched from blood (not recorded which). Every receptor here comes from a man between 25 and 39 years old who had recovered from COVID-19.

The J gene is TRBJ1-3, the V gene TRBV10-1, with D possibly being TRBD1 (5 bases). Trimming removed 4 bases at V and 1 base at J, with 5 bases between. The CDR3 contains 13 residues. The germline gives CDR1 WNHNN, CDR2 SYGVQD (reference sequence). The CDR3: CASSAGSGNTIYF. As DNA, the CDR3 is TGCGCCAGCAGTGCAGGGTCTGGAAACACCATATATTTT.

The gene calls are TRBV11-2 and TRBJ1-4; D ambiguous. This CDR3 is 12 amino acids long. Trimming left V 2 bases short and J 8 bases short, with 6 bases between. The germline V gene encodes CDR1 SGHAT and CDR2 FQNNGV. CDR3 in amino acids: CASSLLSEKLFF. For the CDR3, the DNA is TGTGCCAGCAGCTTACTATCCGAAAAACTGTTTTTT.

This sequence joins TRBV5-8 and TRBJ2-2; 8 nucleotides align to TRBD1. CDR3 length equals 15 residues. CDR1 and CDR2 (germline): SGHTS, YDEGEE. V lost 4 bases and J lost 3; bases outside the gene matches: 5. The DNA of the CDR3 is TGTGCCAGCAGCCAGGGGGCGAAGTACACCGGGGAGCTGTTTTTT. Translation: CASSQGAKYTGELFF.

The chain links TRBV18 to TRBJ2-2; TRBD2 agrees at 8 bases. There are 17 residues in the CDR3. Germline V CDR1 and CDR2: KGHSH, LQKENI. Trimming took 2 bases from V and 0 from J; bases not matched to a gene: 5. CDR3 bases: TGTGCCAGCTCACCATTTAGCGGGGCTACGAACACCGGGGAGCTGTTTTTT. This encodes CASSPFSGATNTGELFF.

This sequence joins TRBV29-1 and TRBJ2-2, with D possibly being TRBD2 (6 bases). The CDR3 has 12 amino acids. Germline V gives CDR1 SQVTM, CDR2 ANQGSEA. Trimming removed 6 bases from V and 4 bases from J, with 9 bases in between. The CDR3 here is CSVRRGTGELFF. The CDR3 bases are TGCAGCGTCAGGAGGGGCACCGGGGAGCTGTTTTTT.

This chain connects TRBV25-1 to TRBJ1-4, with 7 bases lining up with TRBD1. The CDR3 is 16 amino acids. V lost 0 bases, J lost 5 bases, and 6 bases stayed unmatched. Germline V gives CDR1 MGHDK, CDR2 SYGVNS. The DNA of the CDR3 is TGTGCCAGCAGTGAATATGGGACAGCGAGGAATGAAAAACTGTTTTTT. Translated, it gives CASSEYGTARNEKLFF.

V usage is TRBV19 and J usage is TRBJ1-2; the match to TRBD1 covers 8 bases. The ends lost 1 base at V and 7 bases at J; junction bases unmatched: 8. CDR3 length equals 15 residues. CDR1 and CDR2 (germline): LNHDA, SQIVND (reference sequence). The CDR3 DNA reads as TGTGCCAGTAGTATAGGGCAGGGGGCGTCAGTTGGCTACACCTTC. Translated: CASSIGQGASVGYTF. Variable domain in full (rest from reference TRBV19 and TRBJ1-2): DGGITQSPKYLFRKEGQNVTLSCEQNLNHDAMYWYRQDPGQGLRLIYYSQIVNDFQKGDIAEGYSVSREKKESFPLTVTSAQKNPTAFYLCASSIGQGASVGYTFGSGTRLTVV.

The genes are TRBV30 and TRBJ1-1; maybe TRBD1 (6 bases). The CDR3 has 13 residues. CDR1 and CDR2 (germline): GTSNPN, SVGIG (reference sequence). The V and J ends lost 2 bases and 7 bases respectively, with 14 bases between them. CDR3 DNA: TGTGCCTGGAGTATAGTCAGGGGTGGTGAAGCTTTCTTT. Translation gives CAWSIVRGGEAFF.

The chain uses TRBV6-2 or TRBV6-3 and TRBJ2-1, with 8 bases identical to TRBD1. The trim removed 4 bases at V and 9 bases at J, leaving 5 bases unmatched. The CDR3 extends over 13 amino acids. The germline V gene has CDR1 MNHEY and CDR2 SVGEGT. CDR3 nucleotide sequence: TGTGCCAGCAGTTGGACAGGGAAAGGTGAGCAGTTCTTC. Encoded protein: CASSWTGKGEQFF.

The chain has TRBV7-8 and TRBJ1-5; 10 bases line up with TRBD1. From germline, CDR1 is SGHVS and CDR2 FQNEAQ. The CDR3 runs to 17 residues. The V segment lost 4 bases and the J segment 1 base; nucleotides outside the gene matches: 7. CDR3 nucleotides: TGTGCCAGCAGCTGGACAGGGGGTTCTAGGAGCAATCAGCCCCAGCATTTT. It is translated as CASSWTGGSRSNQPQHF.

This clone was counted a single time. The chain uses TRBV19 and TRBJ1-6, with 7 bases aligning to TRBD1. V was pared by 7 bases and J by 6 bases, with 3 bases of the junction left unmatched. Germline V gene sequence: CDR1 LNHDA, CDR2 SQIVND (reference sequence). The length of the CDR3 is 13 residues. The CDR3 DNA is TGTGCCAGTAAGGGACAGAGTAATTCACCCCTCCACTTT. Residues: CASKGQSNSPLHF.

The chain recombines TRBV2 with TRBJ2-6; D unresolved. The CDR3 is 17 amino acids. Germline values: CDR1 SNHLY, CDR2 FYNNEI. Trimming pared 7 bases from V and 0 bases from J, leaving 16 bases between. Here the CDR3 DNA reads TGTGCCAGCACGGAACGGAGTCTTAGCTCTGGGGCCAACGTCCTGACTTTC. Translating it yields CASTERSLSSGANVLTF.

The chain links TRBV24-1 to TRBJ2-1; D call uncertain. V lost 4 bases, J lost 6 bases, and 12 bases lay in between. The CDR3 spans 14 residues. Germline values: CDR1 KGHDR, CDR2 SFDVKD. The CDR3 nucleotides are TGTGCCACCAGTGACCCGAGACATTCCAATGAGCAGTTCTTC. This gives the protein CATSDPRHSNEQFF.